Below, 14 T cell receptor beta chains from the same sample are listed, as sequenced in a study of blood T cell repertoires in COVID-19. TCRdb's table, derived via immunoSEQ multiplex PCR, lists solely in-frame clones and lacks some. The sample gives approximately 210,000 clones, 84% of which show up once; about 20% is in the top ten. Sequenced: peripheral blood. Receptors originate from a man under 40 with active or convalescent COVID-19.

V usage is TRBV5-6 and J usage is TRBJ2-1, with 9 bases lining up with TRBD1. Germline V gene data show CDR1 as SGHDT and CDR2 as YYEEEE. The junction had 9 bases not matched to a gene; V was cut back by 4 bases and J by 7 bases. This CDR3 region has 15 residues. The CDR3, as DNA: TGTGCCAGCAGCCGGATGGACAGGGGAAAAAATGAGCAGTTCTTC. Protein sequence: CASSRMDRGKNEQFF.

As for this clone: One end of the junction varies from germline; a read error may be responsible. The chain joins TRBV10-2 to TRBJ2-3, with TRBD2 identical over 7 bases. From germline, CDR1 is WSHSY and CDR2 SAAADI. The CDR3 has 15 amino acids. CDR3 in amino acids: CASSEPAGSTDTQYF. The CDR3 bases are TGCGCTAGCAGTGAGCCAGCGGGGAGCACAGATACGCAGTATTTT.

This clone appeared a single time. The DNA for the CDR3 is TGTGCCAGTAGTCTCCGGGACACTGGCAATGAGCAGTTCTTC. This gives the protein CASSLRDTGNEQFF. V is TRBV19 and J is TRBJ2-1; possible D gene TRBD1, 6 bases. V was clipped by 5 bases and J by 6 bases, with 14 bases between them. Germline lookup yields CDR1 LNHDA and CDR2 SQIVND (reference sequence). This CDR3 comprises 14 residues. The full variable domain, rest sourced from reference TRBV19 and TRBJ2-1, is DGGITQSPKYLFRKEGQNVTLSCEQNLNHDAMYWYRQDPGQGLRLIYYSQIVNDFQKGDIAEGYSVSREKKESFPLTVTSAQKNPTAFYLCASSLRDTGNEQFFGPGTRLTVL.

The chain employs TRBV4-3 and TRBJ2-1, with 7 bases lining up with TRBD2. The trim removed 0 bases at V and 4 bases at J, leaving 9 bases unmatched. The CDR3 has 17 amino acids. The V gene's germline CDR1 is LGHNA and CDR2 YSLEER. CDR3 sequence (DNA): TGCGCCAGCAGCCAAGATAGGTCAGCGGGGCCTTACAATGAGCAGTTCTTC. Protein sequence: CASSQDRSAGPYNEQFF.

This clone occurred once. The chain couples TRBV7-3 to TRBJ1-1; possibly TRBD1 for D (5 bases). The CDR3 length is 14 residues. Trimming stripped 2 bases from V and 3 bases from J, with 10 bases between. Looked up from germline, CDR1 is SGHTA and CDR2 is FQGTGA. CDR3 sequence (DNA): TGTGCCAGCAGCTTATTAGGGGAGGACACTGAAGCTTTCTTT. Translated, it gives CASSLLGEDTEAFF.

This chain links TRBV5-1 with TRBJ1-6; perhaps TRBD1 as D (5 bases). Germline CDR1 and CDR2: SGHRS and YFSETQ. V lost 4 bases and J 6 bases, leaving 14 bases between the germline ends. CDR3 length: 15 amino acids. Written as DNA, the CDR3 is TGCGCCAGCAGCACCACAGGAAACTCTAATTCACCCCTCCACTTT. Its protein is CASSTTGNSNSPLHF.

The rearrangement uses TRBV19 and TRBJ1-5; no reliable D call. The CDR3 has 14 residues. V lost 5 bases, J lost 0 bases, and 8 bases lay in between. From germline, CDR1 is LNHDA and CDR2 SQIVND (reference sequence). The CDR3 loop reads CASSYLYSNQPQHF. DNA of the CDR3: TGTGCCAGTAGTTACTTATATAGCAATCAGCCCCAGCATTTT. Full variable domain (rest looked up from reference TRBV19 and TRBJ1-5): DGGITQSPKYLFRKEGQNVTLSCEQNLNHDAMYWYRQDPGQGLRLIYYSQIVNDFQKGDIAEGYSVSREKKESFPLTVTSAQKNPTAFYLCASSYLYSNQPQHFGDGTRLSIL.

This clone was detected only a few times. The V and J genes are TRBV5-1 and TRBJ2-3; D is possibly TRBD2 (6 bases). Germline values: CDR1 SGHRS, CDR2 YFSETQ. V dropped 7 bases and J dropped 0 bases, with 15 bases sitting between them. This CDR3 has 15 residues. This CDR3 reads CASSRGDPSTDTQYF. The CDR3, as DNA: TGCGCCAGCTCTCGCGGGGATCCTAGCACAGATACGCAGTATTTT.

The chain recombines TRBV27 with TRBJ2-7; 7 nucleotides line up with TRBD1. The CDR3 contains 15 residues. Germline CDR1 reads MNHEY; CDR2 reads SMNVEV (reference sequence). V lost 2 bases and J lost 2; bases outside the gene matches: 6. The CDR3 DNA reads TGTGCCAGCAGTTTAGCGGGCAGGGGGACCTACGAGCAGTACTTC. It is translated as CASSLAGRGTYEQYF.

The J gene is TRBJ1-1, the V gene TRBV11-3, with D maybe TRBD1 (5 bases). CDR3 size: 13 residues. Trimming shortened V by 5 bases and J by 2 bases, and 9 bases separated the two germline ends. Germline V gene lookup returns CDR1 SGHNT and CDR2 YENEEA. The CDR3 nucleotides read TGTGCCAGCAGCGAACAGGAAAACACTGAAGCTTTCTTT. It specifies CASSEQENTEAFF.

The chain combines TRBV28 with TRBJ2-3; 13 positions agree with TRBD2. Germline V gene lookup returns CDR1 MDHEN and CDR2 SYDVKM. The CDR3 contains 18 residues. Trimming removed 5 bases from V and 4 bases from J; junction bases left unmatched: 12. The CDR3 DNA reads TGTGCCAGCAGTGGACTAGCGGGGGCCCAGAGGTCCGCAGATACGCAGTATTTT. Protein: CASSGLAGAQRSADTQYF.

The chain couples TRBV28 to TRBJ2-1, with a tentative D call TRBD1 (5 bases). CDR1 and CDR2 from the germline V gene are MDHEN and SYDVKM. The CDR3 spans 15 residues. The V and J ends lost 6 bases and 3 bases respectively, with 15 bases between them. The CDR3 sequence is CASSNRGLYYNEQFF. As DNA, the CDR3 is TGTGCCAGCAGCAATAGGGGTCTCTACTACAATGAGCAGTTCTTC.

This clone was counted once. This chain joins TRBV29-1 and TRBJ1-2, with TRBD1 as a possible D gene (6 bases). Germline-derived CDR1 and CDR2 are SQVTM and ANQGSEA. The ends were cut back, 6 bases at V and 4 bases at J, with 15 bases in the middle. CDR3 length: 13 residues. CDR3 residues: CSVGTPRGYGYTF. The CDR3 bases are TGCAGCGTCGGGACACCCAGGGGCTATGGCTACACCTTC.

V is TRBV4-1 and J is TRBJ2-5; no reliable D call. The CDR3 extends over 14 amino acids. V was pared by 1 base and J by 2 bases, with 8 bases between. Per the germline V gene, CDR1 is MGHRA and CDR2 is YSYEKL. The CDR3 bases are TGCGCCAGCAGCCAAGGGCCAGAACAAGAGACCCAGTACTTC. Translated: CASSQGPEQETQYF.